This TCR beta chain was observed in a study of human T cells and chemical hapten exposure. Study-level background: Chiefly women, the patients showed alopecia areata, totalis or universalis.

The V end lost 6 bases, the J end lost 3 bases, and 9 bases lay between the germline ends. This CDR3 is 13 amino acids long. Germline values: CDR1 MNHEY, CDR2 SVGEGT. This clonotype showed up many times. The time point here: patch test 2, 6 weeks after DPC sensitization. Treatment defined: therapeutic diphenylcyclopropenone sensitization with weekly scalp DPC. Unique molecular identifiers were linked by the library to individual cDNA molecules. TCRdb processed the RACE reads anew with MiXCR; each CDR3 protein has one entry. The sample shows hundreds of thousands of distinct CDR3 sequences, over 6% of them seen only once.

The V and J genes are TRBV6-2 or TRBV6-3 and TRBJ1-5; D is ambiguous. The sample was whole blood, taken in connection with sensitization to the hapten diphenylcyclopropenone (DPC). This TCR was sampled from a woman aged 18-29 years with alopecia areata. Some clones in this sample may be carry-over from other donors' samples. CDR3 DNA: TGTGCCAGCAGCCTAGACACCAATCAGCCCCAGCATTTT. Residues: CASSLDTNQPQHF.